The 25 T cell receptor beta chains reported below all come from one sample, sequenced in a study of radiation and T cells in renal cell carcinoma. Described time point: baseline pretreatment blood. The treatment here: 15 Gy SBRT to primary tumor, nephrectomy 4 weeks later. TCRdb's copy holds only in-frame clones and misses some; the assay was immunoSEQ multiplex PCR. Among around 94,000 clones, 86% were seen once, and the ten largest hold under 9.5%. The material was blood, obtained from a patient whose treatment included radiotherapy and nephrectomy. The receptors derive from a man aged 50 to 59 with renal cell carcinoma.

CDR3 amino acids: CASRPAGLGLYNEQFF. DNA of the CDR3: TGTGCCAGCAGACCCGCGGGACTAGGTCTCTACAATGAGCAGTTCTTC. This chain links TRBV27 with TRBJ2-1, with TRBD2 identical over 8 bases. The CDR3 is made up of 16 amino acids. After removal of 6 bases from V and 3 bases from J, the junction contained 10 bases not matched to a gene. Germline CDR1 reads MNHEY; CDR2 reads SMNVEV (reference sequence).

The chain couples TRBV27 to TRBJ2-5; 7 bases are shared with TRBD1. This CDR3 comprises 12 residues. Losses at the gene ends were 5 bases for V and 4 bases for J; bases not matched to a gene: 1. The germline V gene encodes CDR1 MNHEY and CDR2 SMNVEV (reference sequence). DNA of the CDR3: TGTGCCAGCAGTCCAGGGGGAGAGACCCAGTACTTC. Residues: CASSPGGETQYF.

This clone has a single count. This sequence joins TRBV19 and TRBJ2-1; D is unresolved. Germline V gene lookup returns CDR1 LNHDA and CDR2 SQIVND (reference sequence). V lost 5 bases, J lost 7 bases, and 15 bases lay in between. The CDR3 extends over 14 amino acids. The CDR3 loop is CASSRAPVRNEQFF. In DNA, the CDR3 is TGTGCCAGTAGTCGGGCTCCCGTGCGTAATGAGCAGTTCTTC.

The V call is TRBV5-1, the J call TRBJ2-7; 8 positions agree with TRBD1. CDR1 and CDR2 (germline): SGHRS, YFSETQ. V lost 5 bases, J lost 6 bases, and 7 bases stayed unmatched. The CDR3 sequence is 13 residues long. The CDR3 region has the DNA TGCGCCAGCAGGGGGGAAGGGACAGGCGAGCAGTACTTC. Translated, it gives CASRGEGTGEQYF.

This chain connects TRBV6-5 to TRBJ2-7, with D perhaps matching TRBD2 (7 bases). The CDR3 is made up of 15 amino acids. CDR1 is MNHEY and CDR2 is SVGAGI in the germline V gene. V lost 6 bases and J 0 bases, leaving 15 bases between the germline ends. The CDR3 coding sequence is TGTGCCAGCAGCTCGGCGGGGGCGAACTCCTACGAGCAGTACTTC. Translated, it gives CASSSAGANSYEQYF.

The chain carries TRBV6-1 and TRBJ2-7, with 7 bases identical to TRBD1. CDR3 size: 13 residues. The junction had 10 bases not matched to a gene; V was cut back by 10 bases and J by 4 bases. From germline, CDR1 is MNHNS and CDR2 SASEGT. Here the CDR3 reads CAITQGDGYEQYF. CDR3 nucleotide sequence: TGTGCCATTACCCAGGGGGACGGTTACGAGCAGTACTTC.

The chain has TRBV29-1 and TRBJ2-7; 8 positions match TRBD1. Germline V gene data show CDR1 as SQVTM and CDR2 as ANQGSEA. V dropped 3 bases and J dropped 5; count of bases not matched to a gene: 3. The CDR3 spans 12 residues. The CDR3 DNA sequence: TGCAGCGTTGAGGACAGGGAGGACGAGCAGTACTTC. It is translated as CSVEDREDEQYF.

V is TRBV7-9 and J is TRBJ2-7; no clear D. Trimming pared 2 bases from V and 3 bases from J, leaving 11 bases between. The CDR3 extends over 14 amino acids. CDR1 is SEHNR, CDR2 FQNEAQ, per germline (reference sequence). The CDR3 region has the DNA TGTGCCAGCAGCTTATCTGGGAACTTCTACGAGCAGTACTTC. Residues: CASSLSGNFYEQYF. Full variable domain (rest looked up from reference TRBV7-9 and TRBJ2-7): DTGVSQNPRHKITKRGQNVTFRCDPISEHNRLYWYRQTLGQGPEFLTYFQNEAQLEKSRLLSDRFSAERPKGSFSTLEIQRTEQGDSAMYLCASSLSGNFYEQYFGPGTRLTVT.

This clone appeared once. The V gene is TRBV2, the J gene TRBJ2-7; D assignment may be TRBD1 or TRBD2 (5 bases each). This CDR3 comprises 15 residues. V was pared by 4 bases and J by 4 bases, with 17 bases between. Germline V gene data show CDR1 as SNHLY and CDR2 as FYNNEI. The CDR3 DNA reads as TGTGCCAGCAGTGGTCAATCAGGGAGTCTTTACGAGCAGTACTTC. Amino acids: CASSGQSGSLYEQYF.

The table lists this clone with a count of one. J is TRBJ2-1 and V is TRBV11-3; TRBD1 aligns across 9 bases. Germline CDR1 is SGHNT and CDR2 is YENEEA. The CDR3 spans 13 residues. Unmatched junction bases numbered 5, after V lost 5 bases and J lost 9 bases. The CDR3 reads CASSTVQGAEQFF. The CDR3 DNA follows: TGTGCCAGCAGCACAGTACAGGGGGCTGAGCAGTTCTTC.

This clone showed up just once. V and J are TRBV6-8 and TRBJ2-5, with 7 positions matching TRBD1. The CDR3 sequence is 15 residues long. Germline-derived CDR1 and CDR2 are MNHGY and SAAAGT. Trimming took 8 bases from V and 5 from J; bases not matched to a gene: 14. The CDR3 sequence is CASGNKQGLGETQYF. The CDR3 DNA follows: TGTGCCAGCGGTAACAAACAGGGGTTAGGGGAGACCCAGTACTTC.

The rearrangement uses TRBV9 and TRBJ2-2, with D possibly being TRBD2 (6 bases). Trimming removed 5 bases at V and 4 bases at J, with 15 bases between. Germline loops: CDR1 SGDLS, CDR2 YYNGEE. The CDR3 loop spans 15 amino acids. In nucleotides, the CDR3 is TGTGCCAGCAGTCGTAGCGGAGACTTCACCGGGGAGCTGTTTTTT. It translates to CASSRSGDFTGELFF.

The V gene is TRBV6-5, the J gene TRBJ1-3; D gene unclear. CDR3 length equals 16 residues. Trimming took 0 bases from V and 2 from J, leaving 11 bases between them. Germline CDR1 is MNHEY and CDR2 is SVGAGI. The CDR3 nucleotides are TGTGCCAGCAGTTACTCTTCAAGTCAAACTGGAAACACCATATATTTT. It codes for CASSYSSSQTGNTIYF.

The chain joins TRBV6-6 to TRBJ2-2, with no clear D. Germline V gives CDR1 MNHNY, CDR2 SVGAGI (reference sequence). Deletions cut 0 bases from V and 7 bases from J, with 9 bases between. The CDR3 is made up of 14 amino acids. The CDR3 spells CASSYSTFFGELFF. The CDR3, as DNA: TGTGCCAGCAGTTACTCAACCTTTTTCGGGGAGCTGTTTTTT.

This clone came up a few times. The chain employs TRBV18 and TRBJ1-5; D not resolved. CDR1 KGHSH and CDR2 LQKENI come from the germline V gene. Deletions cut 2 bases from V and 3 bases from J, with 8 bases between. This CDR3 comprises 14 residues. The CDR3 loop is CASSPVQVNQPQHF. CDR3 nucleotide sequence: TGTGCCAGCTCACCAGTGCAGGTCAATCAGCCCCAGCATTTT.

CDR3 region: CASSLLATEAFF. The CDR3 DNA is TGTGCCAGCAGCTTGTTGGCCACTGAAGCTTTCTTT. The chain has TRBV5-5 and TRBJ1-1; D ambiguous. Trimming left V 1 base short and J 4 bases short, with 5 bases between. Germline-derived CDR1 and CDR2 are SGHKS and YYEKEE (reference sequence). The CDR3 is 12 amino acids.

The V call is TRBV20-1, the J call TRBJ1-1, with 7 bases aligning to TRBD1. J lost 10 bases, V lost 6 bases, and 8 bases had no gene match. There are 11 residues in the CDR3. From germline, CDR1 is DFQATT and CDR2 SNEGSKA (reference sequence). This chain's CDR3 is CSATGQVLAFF. The CDR3 region has the DNA TGCAGTGCAACCGGACAGGTCTTAGCTTTCTTT.

This sequence joins TRBV27 and TRBJ2-7; the D is unclear. From germline, CDR1 is MNHEY and CDR2 SMNVEV (reference sequence). CDR3 length: 14 residues. V lost 7 bases, J lost 2 bases, and 15 bases lay in between. CDR3 DNA sequence: TGTGCCAGCACCCCTCCCGCCTCAACCTACGAGCAGTACTTC. Amino acids: CASTPPASTYEQYF.

The V call is TRBV7-2, the J call TRBJ2-1, with D hard to call. Germline CDR1 and CDR2: SGHTA and FQGNSA. The V and J ends lost 3 bases and 6 bases respectively, with 9 bases between them. This CDR3 has 13 residues. The CDR3 spells CASSFAGSNEQFF. The CDR3 DNA reads as TGTGCCAGCAGCTTCGCTGGGTCCAATGAGCAGTTCTTC.

The chain employs TRBV5-8 and TRBJ2-3; D not resolved. Germline V gives CDR1 SGHTS, CDR2 YDEGEE. The CDR3 has 15 amino acids. Trimming cost V 1 base and J 6 bases, with 15 bases left between them. CDR3 sequence: CASSLRWLSRDTQYF. As DNA, the CDR3 is TGTGCCAGCAGCTTGAGATGGCTGTCTAGGGATACGCAGTATTTT.

The chain uses TRBV15 and TRBJ2-2, with TRBD2 matching 7 bases. The V segment lost 0 bases and the J segment 4 bases; nucleotides outside the gene matches: 2. This CDR3 has 15 amino acids. CDR1 and CDR2 from the germline V gene are LNHNV and YYDKDF (reference sequence). The CDR3 loop is CATSREWEGTGELFF. CDR3 in DNA: TGTGCCACCAGCAGAGAGTGGGAGGGCACCGGGGAGCTGTTTTTT.

The chain has TRBV4-1 and TRBJ2-7, with 7 bases lining up with TRBD1. In germline, CDR1 is MGHRA, CDR2 YSYEKL. J lost 2 bases, V lost 5 bases, and 0 bases had no gene match. CDR3 length: 12 residues. The CDR3 protein is CASSGTAYEQYF. CDR3 DNA sequence: TGCGCCAGCAGCGGGACAGCCTACGAGCAGTACTTC.

The genes are TRBV13 and TRBJ2-7; 11 bases map to TRBD1. CDR1 and CDR2 from the germline V gene are PRHDT and FYEKMQ (reference sequence). V gave up 5 bases and J gave up 4 bases; unmatched junction bases: 13. The CDR3 consists of 17 residues. In nucleotides, the CDR3 is TGTGCCAGCAGCGTTAAACGCGGGACAGGGGGGCGATACGAGCAGTACTTC. Translated: CASSVKRGTGGRYEQYF.

This clone has only a few counts. The chain is built from TRBV9 and TRBJ2-2, with a weak D call TRBD1 (6 bases). Germline assignment: CDR1 SGDLS and CDR2 YYNGEE. V lost 1 base, J lost 6 bases, and 13 bases lay in between. The CDR3 spans 15 residues. CDR3 in DNA: TGTGCCAGCAGCGTACAGGGGATGAGCGCCGGGGAGCTGTTTTTT. This gives the protein CASSVQGMSAGELFF.

CDR3 in amino acids: CAWTPKGLGETQYF. CDR3 DNA: TGTGCCTGGACGCCTAAAGGATTGGGAGAGACCCAGTACTTC. This chain links TRBV30 with TRBJ2-5; D is unresolved. Trimming removed 4 bases at V and 4 bases at J, with 16 bases between. Germline V lookup: CDR1 GTSNPN, CDR2 SVGIG (reference sequence). The CDR3 length is 14 residues.